The 20 T cell receptor beta chains presented below share a single source sample, sequenced in a study of blood T cell repertoires in COVID-19. TCRdb keeps only in-frame clones here, not all; method: immunoSEQ multiplex PCR. The profile covers roughly 29,000 clones, with more than 65% appearing a single time and about 16% taken by the ten largest. Material: peripheral blood. The receptors originated from a woman between 55 and 75 years old with acute or convalescent COVID-19.

The chain is built from TRBV6-1 and TRBJ1-2, with a weak D call TRBD1 (5 bases). The CDR3 extends over 12 amino acids. Germline values: CDR1 MNHNS, CDR2 SASEGT. V dropped 5 bases and J dropped 7 bases, with 11 bases sitting between them. The CDR3 region has the DNA TGTGCCAGCAGTTATTGGGGCGGTGGCTACACCTTC. It yields the protein CASSYWGGGYTF.

The chain recombines TRBV10-3 with TRBJ2-1, with 12 bases lining up with TRBD1. CDR1 and CDR2 (germline): ENHRY, SYGVKD. The CDR3 has 16 amino acids. The ends lost 2 bases at V and 2 bases at J; junction bases unmatched: 1. In DNA, the CDR3 is TGTGCCATCAGTGAGGGGACAGGGGGCCCCTACAATGAGCAGTTCTTC. Its translation is CAISEGTGGPYNEQFF.

The genes are TRBV10-3 and TRBJ2-1, with 8 bases fitting TRBD2. Germline loops: CDR1 ENHRY, CDR2 SYGVKD. This CDR3 contains 13 residues. V gave up 8 bases and J gave up 5 bases; unmatched junction bases: 5. The CDR3 nucleotides are TGTGCCATCCTCGGGGGGGAGCACAATGAGCAGTTCTTC. Its translation is CAILGGEHNEQFF.

V gene TRBV10-2 combines with J gene TRBJ2-3; tentative D call: TRBD2 (5 bases). CDR1 is WSHSY, CDR2 SAAADI, per germline. CDR3 size: 14 residues. The germline V and J ends were trimmed by 8 bases and 4 bases, with 16 bases remaining between them. CDR3 region: CASQIRPGADTQYF. As DNA, the CDR3 is TGCGCCAGCCAGATCCGGCCCGGGGCAGATACGCAGTATTTT.

This clone has only a few counts. The rearrangement joins TRBV6-5 to TRBJ2-3; D might be TRBD1 (6 bases). CDR3 length equals 15 residues. Germline V gene sequence: CDR1 MNHEY, CDR2 SVGAGI. Trimming left V 8 bases short and J 4 bases short, with 19 bases between. The CDR3 region has the DNA TGTGCCAGCGCCCCGGGACACGGTTTAGCAGATACGCAGTATTTT. Its protein product is CASAPGHGLADTQYF.

As concerns this clone: One end of the junction fails to match germline, which may point to a read error. This chain joins TRBV5-4 and TRBJ2-7; 7 nucleotides match TRBD1. CDR1 SGHNT and CDR2 YYREEE come from the germline V gene (reference sequence). The CDR3 consists of 15 residues. As DNA, the CDR3 is TGCGCCAGCAGCTCCGGACAGGCGGTAACTTACGAGCAGTACTTC. Encoded protein: CASSSGQAVTYEQYF.

This rearrangement joins TRBV19 to TRBJ2-1; TRBD1 matches 8 bases. Germline lookup yields CDR1 LNHDA and CDR2 SQIVND (reference sequence). There are 14 residues in the CDR3. V lost 4 bases to trimming and J lost 15 bases; unmatched junction nucleotides: 14. CDR3 sequence reads: CASSKDRDPSIAFF. The DNA of the CDR3 is TGTGCCAGTAGTAAGGACAGGGATCCCTCTATAGCGTTCTTC.

V and J are TRBV5-5 and TRBJ1-2, with TRBD1 identical over 9 bases. V gave up 2 bases and J gave up 4 bases; unmatched junction bases: 6. CDR1 is SGHKS, CDR2 YYEKEE, per germline (reference sequence). The CDR3 is 15 amino acids. The CDR3, as DNA: TGTGCCAGCAGCTTAGGGGACAGGGTGTCCTATGGCTACACCTTC. Translated, it gives CASSLGDRVSYGYTF.

The chain has TRBV5-6 and TRBJ2-7, with 9 bases identical to TRBD1. Germline loops: CDR1 SGHDT, CDR2 YYEEEE. CDR3 length equals 15 residues. Trimming removed 4 bases from V and 6 bases from J; junction bases left unmatched: 11. For the CDR3, the DNA is TGTGCCAGCAGCCGCAGGGGACAGGGCGTTTCCGAGCAGTACTTC. Encoded protein: CASSRRGQGVSEQYF.

The V gene is TRBV6-1, the J gene TRBJ2-3; TRBD1 might be the D (5 bases). CDR1 and CDR2 from the germline V gene are MNHNS and SASEGT. CDR3 length equals 16 residues. Between the trimmed V and J ends, which lost 2 bases and 0 bases, there was a span of 12 bases. CDR3 in DNA: TGTGCCAGCAGTGAACGCCAGGGAACTAGCACAGATACGCAGTATTTT. Protein product: CASSERQGTSTDTQYF.

The chain is built from TRBV19 and TRBJ2-3; D is possibly TRBD2 (6 bases). The CDR3 spans 14 residues. Deletions cut 8 bases from V and 1 base from J, with 13 bases between. Germline CDR1 and CDR2: LNHDA and SQIVND (reference sequence). CDR3 nucleotides: TGTGCCAGTGGTACTGGAGGGGGCACAGATACGCAGTATTTT. This sequence encodes CASGTGGGTDTQYF.

CDR3 in amino acids: CAISHDRTSLVGYTF. The CDR3 nucleotides read TGTGCCATCAGCCACGACAGGACGTCTCTAGTTGGCTACACCTTC. The chain links TRBV10-3 to TRBJ1-2; weak D call: TRBD1 (6 bases). CDR3 size: 15 residues. Germline values: CDR1 ENHRY, CDR2 SYGVKD. V shed 6 bases and J shed 7 bases, with 21 bases lying between them.

The chain has TRBV24-1 and TRBJ2-1; D may be TRBD1 (8 bases). CDR3 length: 16 amino acids. The germline V and J ends were trimmed by 0 bases and 6 bases, with 14 bases remaining between them. Germline CDR1 is KGHDR and CDR2 is SFDVKD. This CDR3 reads CATSDLGYRGGNEQFF. The DNA for the CDR3 is TGTGCCACCAGTGATTTGGGGTACAGGGGGGGCAATGAGCAGTTCTTC.

The CDR3 protein is CASRGDRVGTEAFF. The CDR3 nucleotides are TGCGCCAGCAGGGGGGACAGGGTGGGCACTGAAGCTTTCTTT. This rearrangement joins TRBV10-2 to TRBJ1-1, with 9 nucleotides matching TRBD1. V was pared by 6 bases and J by 4 bases, with 6 bases of the junction left unmatched. CDR3 size: 14 residues. Germline V CDR1 and CDR2: WSHSY, SAAADI.

This rearrangement joins TRBV7-2 to TRBJ2-5; D unclear. The CDR3 is made up of 13 amino acids. V was cut by 1 base and J by 4 bases, with 7 bases left in between. Germline CDR1 and CDR2: SGHTA and FQGNSA. DNA of the CDR3: TGTGCCAGCAGCTTAGTGGTAGTAGAGACCCAGTACTTC. Translation: CASSLVVVETQYF.

The chain employs TRBV15 and TRBJ2-7, with D tentatively TRBD2 (5 bases). The CDR3 contains 14 residues. Germline V CDR1 and CDR2: LNHNV, YYDKDF (reference sequence). V lost 0 bases and J lost 3, with 9 bases in between. CDR3 coding DNA: TGTGCCACCAGCAGAGATGGGAGAGACTACGAGCAGTACTTC. Translated: CATSRDGRDYEQYF.

The chain carries TRBV24-1 and TRBJ2-5; D is possibly TRBD2 (5 bases). Trimming left V 4 bases short and J 5 bases short, with 10 bases between. This CDR3 comprises 13 residues. The germline V gene encodes CDR1 KGHDR and CDR2 SFDVKD. CDR3 sequence reads: CATSETILETQYF. The CDR3 DNA reads as TGTGCCACCAGTGAGACTATCCTCGAGACCCAGTACTTC.

In nucleotides, the CDR3 is TGTGCCAGTAGTATAGACGAATCTATTGAGCAGTTCTTC. Translated, it gives CASSIDESIEQFF. This chain joins TRBV19 and TRBJ2-1; D not certain. The V gene's germline CDR1 is LNHDA and CDR2 SQIVND (reference sequence). The CDR3 consists of 13 residues. V lost 0 bases and J lost 9, with 9 bases in between.

The rearrangement uses TRBV3-1 (or the pseudogene TRBV3-2) and TRBJ1-5; D is unresolved. The V gene's germline CDR1 is LGHDT and CDR2 YNNKEL (reference sequence). The CDR3 has 14 residues. Trimming took 4 bases from V and 0 from J, leaving 7 bases between them. The chain's CDR3 is CASSPTHSNQPQHF. In DNA form, the CDR3 reads TGTGCCAGCAGCCCCACACATAGCAATCAGCCCCAGCATTTT.

This clone showed up just once. V usage is TRBV14 and J usage is TRBJ2-2, with 8 positions matching TRBD2. Germline values: CDR1 SGHDN, CDR2 FVKESK. This CDR3 comprises 14 residues. Unmatched junction bases numbered 4, after V lost 7 bases and J lost 3 bases. CDR3 region: CASTSGFYTGELFF. The CDR3 region has the DNA TGTGCCAGCACTAGCGGGTTCTACACCGGGGAGCTGTTTTTT. Filled out from reference TRBV14 and TRBJ2-2, the complete variable domain reads EAGVTQFPSHSVIEKGQTVTLRCDPISGHDNLYWYRRVMGKEIKFLLHFVKESKQDESGMPNNRFLAERTGGTYSTLKVQPAELEDSGVYFCASTSGFYTGELFFGEGSRLTVL.